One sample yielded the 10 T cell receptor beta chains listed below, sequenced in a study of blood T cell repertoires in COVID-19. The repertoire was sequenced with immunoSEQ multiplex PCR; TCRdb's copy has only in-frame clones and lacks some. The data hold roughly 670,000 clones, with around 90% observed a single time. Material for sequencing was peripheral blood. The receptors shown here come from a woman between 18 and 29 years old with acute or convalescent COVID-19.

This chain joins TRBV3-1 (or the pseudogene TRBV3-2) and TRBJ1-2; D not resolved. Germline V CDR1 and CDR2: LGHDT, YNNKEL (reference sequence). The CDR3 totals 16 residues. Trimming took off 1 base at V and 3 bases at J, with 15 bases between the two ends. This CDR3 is CASSQGGSESYYGYTF. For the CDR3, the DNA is TGTGCCAGCAGCCAAGGAGGGAGCGAAAGTTACTATGGCTACACCTTC.

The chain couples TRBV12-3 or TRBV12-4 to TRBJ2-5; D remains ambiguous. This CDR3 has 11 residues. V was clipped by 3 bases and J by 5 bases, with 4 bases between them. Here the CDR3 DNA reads TGTGCCAGCAGTTTTTCGGAGACCCAGTACTTC. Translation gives CASSFSETQYF.

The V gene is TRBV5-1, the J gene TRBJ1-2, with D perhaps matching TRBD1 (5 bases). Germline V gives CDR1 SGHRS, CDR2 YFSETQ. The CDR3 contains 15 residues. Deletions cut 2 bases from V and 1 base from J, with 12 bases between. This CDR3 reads CASSFRQPDNYGYTF. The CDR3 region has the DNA TGCGCCAGCAGCTTCCGACAGCCAGATAACTATGGCTACACCTTC.

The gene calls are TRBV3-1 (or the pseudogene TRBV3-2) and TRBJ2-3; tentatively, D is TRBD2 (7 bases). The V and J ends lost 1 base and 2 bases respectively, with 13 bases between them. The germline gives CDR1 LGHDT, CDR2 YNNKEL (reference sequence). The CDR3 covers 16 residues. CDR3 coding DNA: TGTGCCAGCAGCCAAGGTGCGGGGGCCACCACAGATACGCAGTATTTT. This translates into CASSQGAGATTDTQYF.

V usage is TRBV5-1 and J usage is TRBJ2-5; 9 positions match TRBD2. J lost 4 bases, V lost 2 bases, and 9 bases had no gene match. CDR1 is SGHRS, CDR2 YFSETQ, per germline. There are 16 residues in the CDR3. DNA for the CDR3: TGCGCCAGCAGCTTATTCGCGGGGGGGCCGTCAGAGACCCAGTACTTC. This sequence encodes CASSLFAGGPSETQYF. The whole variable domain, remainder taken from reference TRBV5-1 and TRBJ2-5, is KAGVTQTPRYLIKTRGQQVTLSCSPISGHRSVSWYQQTPGQGLQFLFEYFSETQRNKGNFPGRFSGRQFSNSRSEMNVSTLELGDSALYLCASSLFAGGPSETQYFGPGTRLLVL.

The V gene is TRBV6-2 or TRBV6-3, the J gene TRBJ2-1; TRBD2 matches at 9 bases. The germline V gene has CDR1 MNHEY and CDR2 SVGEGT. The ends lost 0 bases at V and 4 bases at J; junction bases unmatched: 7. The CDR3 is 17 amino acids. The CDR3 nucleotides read TGTGCCAGCAGTTACTCGAGTTTAGCGGGGGCTTACAATGAGCAGTTCTTC. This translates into CASSYSSLAGAYNEQFF.

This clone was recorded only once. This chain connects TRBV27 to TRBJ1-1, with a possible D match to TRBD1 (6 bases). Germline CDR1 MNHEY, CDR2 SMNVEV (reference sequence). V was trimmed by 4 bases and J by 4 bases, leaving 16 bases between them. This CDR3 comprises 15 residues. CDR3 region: CASSSVGGARTEAFF. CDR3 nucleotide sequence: TGTGCCAGCAGTTCCGTGGGGGGGGCTCGCACTGAAGCTTTCTTT.

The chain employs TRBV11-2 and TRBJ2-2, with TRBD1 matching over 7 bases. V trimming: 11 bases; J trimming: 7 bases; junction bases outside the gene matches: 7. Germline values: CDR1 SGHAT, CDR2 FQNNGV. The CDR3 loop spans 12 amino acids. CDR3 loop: CASPGGVGELFF. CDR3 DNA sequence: TGTGCCTCCCCAGGGGGAGTCGGGGAGCTGTTTTTT. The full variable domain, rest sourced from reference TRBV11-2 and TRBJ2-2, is EAGVAQSPRYKIIEKRQSVAFWCNPISGHATLYWYQQILGQGPKLLIQFQNNGVVDDSQLPKDRFSAERLKGVDSTLKIQPAKLEDSAVYLCASPGGVGELFFGEGSRLTVL.

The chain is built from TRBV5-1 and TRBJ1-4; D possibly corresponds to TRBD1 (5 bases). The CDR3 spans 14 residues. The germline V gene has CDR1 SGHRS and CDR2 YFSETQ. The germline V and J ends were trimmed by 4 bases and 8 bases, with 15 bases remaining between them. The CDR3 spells CASSPEMGGEKLFF. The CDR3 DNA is TGCGCCAGCAGCCCGGAGATGGGGGGGGAAAAACTGTTTTTT.

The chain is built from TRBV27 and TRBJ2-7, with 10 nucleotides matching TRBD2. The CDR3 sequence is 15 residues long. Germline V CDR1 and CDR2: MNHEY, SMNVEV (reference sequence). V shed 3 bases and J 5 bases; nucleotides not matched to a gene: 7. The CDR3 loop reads CASSFVAGGVNEQYF. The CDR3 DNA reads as TGTGCCAGCAGTTTTGTAGCGGGGGGCGTCAACGAGCAGTACTTC.